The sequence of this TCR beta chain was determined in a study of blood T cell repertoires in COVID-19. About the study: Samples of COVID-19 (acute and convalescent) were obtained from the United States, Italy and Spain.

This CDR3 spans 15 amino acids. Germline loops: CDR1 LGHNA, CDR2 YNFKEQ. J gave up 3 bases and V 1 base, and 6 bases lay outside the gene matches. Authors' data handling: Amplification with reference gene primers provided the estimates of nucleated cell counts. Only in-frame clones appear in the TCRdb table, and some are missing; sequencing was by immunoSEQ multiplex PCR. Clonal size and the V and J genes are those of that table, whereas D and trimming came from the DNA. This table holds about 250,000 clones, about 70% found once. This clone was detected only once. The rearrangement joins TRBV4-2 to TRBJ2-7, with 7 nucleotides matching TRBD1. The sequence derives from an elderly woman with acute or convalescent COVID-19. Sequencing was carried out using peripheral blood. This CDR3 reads CASSQAGQESYEQYF. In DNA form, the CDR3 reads TGTGCCAGCAGCCAAGCCGGACAGGAGAGCTACGAGCAGTACTTC.